This entry features one T cell receptor beta chain sequence. Its antigen remains unknown. The V end was cut by 1 base, the J end by 3 bases, with 23 bases between. The CDR3 is 18 amino acids. Looked up from germline, CDR1 is SGHRS and CDR2 is YFSETQ. This sample is drawn from a study of cytomegalovirus exposure and HLA in healthy donors. Study-wide findings and caveats: Immune exposure information available was restricted to CMV serostatus. For TCR beta chains, V- and J-gene trimming was later linked to a missense DCLRE1C variant.

In the PCR, 60 Vbeta and 13 Jbeta primers were used. Method: immunoSEQ multiplex PCR; TCRdb's copy keeps in-frame clones and lacks some. Here the sample spans fewer than 300,000 clones, 75% to 90% being singletons. The source is a man aged 35 to 55 in good health and CMV-seropositive. This rearrangement joins TRBV5-1 to TRBJ2-7, with D possibly being TRBD2 (7 bases). Sequencing was done on a sample of PBMCs. The CDR3 is CASSLPEGGGTLYYEQYF. The CDR3 DNA reads TGCGCCAGCAGCTTGCCTGAGGGAGGGGGGACTTTGTACTACGAGCAGTACTTC.